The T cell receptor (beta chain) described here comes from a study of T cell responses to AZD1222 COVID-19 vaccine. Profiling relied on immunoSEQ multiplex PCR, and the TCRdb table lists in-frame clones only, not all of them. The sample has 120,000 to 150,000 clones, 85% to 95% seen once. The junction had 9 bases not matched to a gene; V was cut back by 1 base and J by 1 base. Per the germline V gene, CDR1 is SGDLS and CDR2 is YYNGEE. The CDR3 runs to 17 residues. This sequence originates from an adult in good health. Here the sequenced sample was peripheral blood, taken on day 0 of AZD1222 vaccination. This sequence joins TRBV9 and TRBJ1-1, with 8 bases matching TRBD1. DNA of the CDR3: TGTGCCAGCAGCGTAAGAGCGGAGGGGACAGGGAACACTGAAGCTTTCTTT. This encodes CASSVRAEGTGNTEAFF.